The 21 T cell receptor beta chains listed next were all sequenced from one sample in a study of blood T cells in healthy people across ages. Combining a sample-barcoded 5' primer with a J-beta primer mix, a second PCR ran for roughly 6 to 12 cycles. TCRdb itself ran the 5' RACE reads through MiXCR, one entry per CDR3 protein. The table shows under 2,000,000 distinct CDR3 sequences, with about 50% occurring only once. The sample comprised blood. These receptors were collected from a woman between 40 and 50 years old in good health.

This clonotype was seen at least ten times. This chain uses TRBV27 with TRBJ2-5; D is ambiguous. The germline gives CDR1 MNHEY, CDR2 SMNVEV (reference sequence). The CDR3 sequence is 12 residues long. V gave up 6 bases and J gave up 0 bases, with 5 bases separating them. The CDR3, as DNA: TGTGCCAGCAGGCGAAACCAAGAGACCCAGTACTTC. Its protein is CASRRNQETQYF.

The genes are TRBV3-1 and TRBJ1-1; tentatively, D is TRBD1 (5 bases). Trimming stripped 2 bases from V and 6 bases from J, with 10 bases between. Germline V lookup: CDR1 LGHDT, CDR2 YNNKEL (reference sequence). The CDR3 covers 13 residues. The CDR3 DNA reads TGTGCCAGCAGCCAATCCAGGGCTGCTGAAGCTTTCTTT. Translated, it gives CASSQSRAAEAFF.

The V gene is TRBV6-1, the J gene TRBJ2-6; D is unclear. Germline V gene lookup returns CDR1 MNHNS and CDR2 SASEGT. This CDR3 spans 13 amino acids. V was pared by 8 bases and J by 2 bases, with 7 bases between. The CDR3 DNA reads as TGTGCCAGCCCCCGTCCTGGGGCCAACGTCCTGACTTTC. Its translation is CASPRPGANVLTF.

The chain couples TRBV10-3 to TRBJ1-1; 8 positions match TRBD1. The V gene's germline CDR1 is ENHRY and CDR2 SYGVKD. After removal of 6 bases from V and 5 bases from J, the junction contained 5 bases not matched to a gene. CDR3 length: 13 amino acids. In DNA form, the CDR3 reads TGTGCCATCAGCCCCACAGGGGGAACTGAAGCTTTCTTT. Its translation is CAISPTGGTEAFF.

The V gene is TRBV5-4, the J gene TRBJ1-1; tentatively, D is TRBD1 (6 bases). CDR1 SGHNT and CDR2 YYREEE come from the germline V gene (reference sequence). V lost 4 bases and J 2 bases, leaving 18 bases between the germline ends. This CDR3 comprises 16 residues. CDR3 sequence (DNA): TGTGCCAGCAGCAAGGAGAACAGGGCTCCTAACACTGAAGCTTTCTTT. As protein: CASSKENRAPNTEAFF.

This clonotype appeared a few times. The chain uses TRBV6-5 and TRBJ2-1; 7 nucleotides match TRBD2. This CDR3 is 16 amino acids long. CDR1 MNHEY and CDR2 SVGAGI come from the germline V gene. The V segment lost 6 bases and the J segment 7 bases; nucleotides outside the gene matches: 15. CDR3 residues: CASRPASGVSNNEQFF. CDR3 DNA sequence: TGTGCCAGCAGACCCGCGAGCGGGGTTTCTAATAATGAGCAGTTCTTC.

DNA of the CDR3: TGTGCCAGCACTTCGGGGGGCCGGATAGATACGCAGTATTTT. Translated, it gives CASTSGGRIDTQYF. The chain couples TRBV5-5 to TRBJ2-3; maybe TRBD2 (7 bases). CDR1 and CDR2 (germline): SGHKS, YYEKEE (reference sequence). Between the trimmed V and J ends, which lost 6 bases and 5 bases, there was a span of 16 bases. The CDR3 totals 14 residues.

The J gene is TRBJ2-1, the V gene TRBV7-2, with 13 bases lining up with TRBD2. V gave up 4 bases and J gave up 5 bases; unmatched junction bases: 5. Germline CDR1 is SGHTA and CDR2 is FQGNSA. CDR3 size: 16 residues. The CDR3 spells CASSYELAGGNNEQFF. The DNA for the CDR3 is TGTGCCAGCAGCTATGAACTAGCGGGGGGGAACAATGAGCAGTTCTTC.

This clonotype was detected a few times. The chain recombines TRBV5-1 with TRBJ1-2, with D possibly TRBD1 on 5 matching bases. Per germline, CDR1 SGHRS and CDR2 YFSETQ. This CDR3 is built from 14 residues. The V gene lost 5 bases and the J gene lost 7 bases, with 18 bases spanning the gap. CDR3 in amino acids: CASSESMGGSGYTF. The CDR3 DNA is TGCGCCAGCAGTGAATCGATGGGGGGTTCTGGCTACACCTTC. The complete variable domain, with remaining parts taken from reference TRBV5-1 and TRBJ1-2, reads KAGVTQTPRYLIKTRGQQVTLSCSPISGHRSVSWYQQTPGQGLQFLFEYFSETQRNKGNFPGRFSGRQFSNSRSEMNVSTLELGDSALYLCASSESMGGSGYTFGSGTRLTVV.

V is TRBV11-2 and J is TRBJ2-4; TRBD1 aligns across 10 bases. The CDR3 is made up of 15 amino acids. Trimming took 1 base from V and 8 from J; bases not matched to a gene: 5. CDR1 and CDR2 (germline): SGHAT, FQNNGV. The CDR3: CASSLGRDRGHIQYF. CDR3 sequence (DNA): TGTGCCAGCAGCTTAGGACGGGACAGGGGACACATTCAGTACTTC.

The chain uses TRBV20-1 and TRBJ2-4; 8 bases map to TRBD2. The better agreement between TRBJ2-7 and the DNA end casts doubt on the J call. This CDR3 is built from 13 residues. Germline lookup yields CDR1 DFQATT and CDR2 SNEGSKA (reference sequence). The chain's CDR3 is CSAPGAGEYEQYF. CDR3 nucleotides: TGCAGTGCCCCCGGAGCGGGGGAGTACGAGCAGTACTTC.

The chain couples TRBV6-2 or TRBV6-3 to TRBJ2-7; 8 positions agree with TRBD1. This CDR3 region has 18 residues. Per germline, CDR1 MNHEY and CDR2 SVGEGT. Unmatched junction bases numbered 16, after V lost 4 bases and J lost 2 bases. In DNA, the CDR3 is TGTGCCAGCAGTTCCCCCCTTCGCAAGACAGGGGTGACCTACGAGCAGTACTTC. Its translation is CASSSPLRKTGVTYEQYF.

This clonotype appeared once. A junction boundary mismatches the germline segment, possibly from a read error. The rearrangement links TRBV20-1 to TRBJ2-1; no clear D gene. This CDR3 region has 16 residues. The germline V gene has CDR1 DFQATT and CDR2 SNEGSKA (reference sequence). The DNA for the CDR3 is TGCAGTGCTAGTCCTGCCGGGCTAGGCTCCTACAATGGGCAGTTCTTC. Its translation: CSASPAGLGSYNGQFF.

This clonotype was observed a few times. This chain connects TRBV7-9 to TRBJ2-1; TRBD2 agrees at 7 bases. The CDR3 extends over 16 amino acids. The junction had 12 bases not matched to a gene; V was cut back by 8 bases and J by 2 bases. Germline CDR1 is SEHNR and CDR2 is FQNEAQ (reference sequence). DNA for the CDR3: TGTGCCAGCCACTCGGGCCGCGGGGGAACCTACAATGAGCAGTTCTTC. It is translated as CASHSGRGGTYNEQFF.

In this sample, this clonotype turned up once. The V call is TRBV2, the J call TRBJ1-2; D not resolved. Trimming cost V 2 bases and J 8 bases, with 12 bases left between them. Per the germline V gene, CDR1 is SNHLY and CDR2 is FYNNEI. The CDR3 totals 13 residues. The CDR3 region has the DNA TGTGCCAGCAGTGAATGGGGATCGGCCGGCTACACCTTC. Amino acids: CASSEWGSAGYTF.

The CDR3 sequence is CASGQTGEGGYTF. Here the CDR3 DNA reads TGTGCCAGCGGCCAGACTGGTGAGGGTGGCTACACCTTC. The chain joins TRBV7-9 to TRBJ1-2, with D unclear. The ends were cut back, 8 bases at V and 7 bases at J, with 17 bases in the middle. The length of the CDR3 is 13 residues. The germline V gene encodes CDR1 SEHNR and CDR2 FQNEAQ (reference sequence).

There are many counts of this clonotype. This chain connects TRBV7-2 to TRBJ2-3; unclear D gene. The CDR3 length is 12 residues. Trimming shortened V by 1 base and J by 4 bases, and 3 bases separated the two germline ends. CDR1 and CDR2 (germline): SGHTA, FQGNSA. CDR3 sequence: CASSLVADTQYF. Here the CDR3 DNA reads TGTGCCAGCAGCTTAGTGGCAGATACGCAGTATTTT.

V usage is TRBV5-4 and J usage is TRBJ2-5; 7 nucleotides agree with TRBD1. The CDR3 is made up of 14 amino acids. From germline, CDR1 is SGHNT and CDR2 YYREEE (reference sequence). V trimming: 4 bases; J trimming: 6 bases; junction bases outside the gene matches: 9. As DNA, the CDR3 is TGTGCCAGCAGCGGCCGGGACAGACAAAAGACCCAGTACTTC. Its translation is CASSGRDRQKTQYF.

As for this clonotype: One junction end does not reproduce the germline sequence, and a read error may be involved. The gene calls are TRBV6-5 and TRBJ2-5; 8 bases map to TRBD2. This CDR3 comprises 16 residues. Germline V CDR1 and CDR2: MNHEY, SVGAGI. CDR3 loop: CASRYYSSGSYNEQYF. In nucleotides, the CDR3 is TGTGCCAGCAGGTACTACTCAAGCGGGAGCTACAATGAGCAGTACTTC.

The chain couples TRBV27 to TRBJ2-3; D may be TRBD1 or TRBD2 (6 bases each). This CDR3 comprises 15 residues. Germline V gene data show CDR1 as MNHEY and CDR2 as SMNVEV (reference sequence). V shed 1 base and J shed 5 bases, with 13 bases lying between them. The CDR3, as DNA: TGTGCCAGCAGTTTATTGAGGGGGGCTTTAGATACGCAGTATTTT. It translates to CASSLLRGALDTQYF.

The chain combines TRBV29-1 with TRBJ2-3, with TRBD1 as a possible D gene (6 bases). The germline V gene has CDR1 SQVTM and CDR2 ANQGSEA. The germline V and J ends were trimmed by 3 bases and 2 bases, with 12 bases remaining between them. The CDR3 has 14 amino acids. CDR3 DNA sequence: TGCAGCGTTGATGACCAGGGGTACACAGATACGCAGTATTTT. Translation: CSVDDQGYTDTQYF.